Only a few counts were recorded for the clone carrying this T cell receptor (beta chain). What it binds is unknown. Quantitative barcoded 5'-RACE was used to prepare TCR beta libraries. TCRdb called the 5' RACE reads again in MiXCR, with one record for every CDR3 protein. The data show 200,000 to 250,000 distinct CDR3 sequences, around 7.9% seen once. These data come from a study of CD8 T cells in ankylosing spondylitis. The CDR3 is 15 residues long. Germline V gene lookup returns CDR1 MNHEY and CDR2 SVGEGT. Trimming removed 7 bases at V and 1 base at J, with 15 bases between. Study-level results: Within ankylosing spondylitis blood, a TCR beta motif made up of several highly homologous variants appeared to be characteristic. Several of the motif variants were reported before in synovial fluid and blood from reactive arthritis. The authors reported significant enrichment of disease-linked clones in matched ankylosing spondylitis synovial fluid. Disease-associated clonotypes exhibited CD8+ identity and were relatively infrequent in peripheral blood.

The sequence came from a male donor with ankylosing spondylitis. This sequence joins TRBV6-2 or TRBV6-3 and TRBJ2-3; D might be TRBD1 (6 bases). Sample: blood, either unsorted or a sorted T cell fraction (not recorded which). CDR3 residues: CASNPTWTGTDTQYF. The CDR3, as DNA: TGTGCCAGCAACCCCACTTGGACAGGCACAGATACGCAGTATTTT.